The 25 T cell receptor beta chains below all came from one sample that was sequenced in a study of identical twins. TCRdb passed the 5' RACE reads through MiXCR, listing each CDR3 protein once. The sample shows 600,000 to 850,000 distinct CDR3 sequences, roughly 18% of them seen only once. These sequences were also reported in another study, on T cells expressing NK-cell markers.

Sequencing input: PBMCs. All receptors derive from a young woman in good health.

This clonotype was seen at least ten times. V is TRBV12-3 or TRBV12-4 and J is TRBJ2-1; possible D gene TRBD2, 5 bases. This CDR3 region has 13 residues. Trimming stripped 6 bases from V and 3 bases from J, with 9 bases between. In nucleotides, the CDR3 is TGTGCCAGCAGCCCTACTAGCTACAATGAGCAGTTCTTC. It translates to CASSPTSYNEQFF.

Only a few counts were recorded for this clonotype. This chain links TRBV6-1 with TRBJ2-5, with D maybe TRBD1 (5 bases). Trimming cost V 6 bases and J 1 base, with 15 bases left between them. The CDR3 is made up of 15 amino acids. CDR1 is MNHNS, CDR2 SASEGT, per germline. CDR3 protein: CASRAPQGAQETQYF. The CDR3 bases are TGTGCCAGCAGGGCCCCCCAGGGCGCCCAAGAGACCCAGTACTTC.

The gene calls are TRBV20-1 and TRBJ2-1, with TRBD2 identical over 10 bases. The J segment lost 6 bases and the V segment lost 0 bases, leaving 5 bases of the junction unmatched. CDR3 size: 15 residues. Germline CDR1 and CDR2: DFQATT and SNEGSKA (reference sequence). This chain's CDR3 is CSARDPSGSGNEQFF. As DNA, the CDR3 is TGCAGTGCTAGAGACCCTAGCGGGAGTGGCAATGAGCAGTTCTTC.

This clonotype has more than one count but fewer than ten. This chain uses TRBV24-1 with TRBJ2-7; a weak D match, TRBD1 (5 bases). V was clipped by 6 bases and J by 5 bases, with 16 bases between them. Germline values: CDR1 KGHDR, CDR2 SFDVKD. The CDR3 extends over 14 amino acids. The CDR3 is CATSSGGAQDEQYF. DNA for the CDR3: TGTGCCACCAGTTCGGGTGGGGCGCAAGACGAGCAGTACTTC.

The genes are TRBV7-6 and TRBJ2-7; 7 bases agree with TRBD2. V lost 2 bases, J lost 6 bases, and 7 bases stayed unmatched. CDR3 length: 14 amino acids. The germline V gene has CDR1 SGHVS and CDR2 FNYEAQ. CDR3 in amino acids: CASSLNTGGGEQYF. In DNA form, the CDR3 reads TGTGCCAGCAGCTTAAATACCGGCGGGGGCGAGCAGTACTTC. Complete variable domain (other parts from reference TRBV7-6 and TRBJ2-7): GAGVSQSPRYKVTKRGQDVALRCDPISGHVSLYWYRQALGQGPEFLTYFNYEAQQDKSGLPNDRFSAERPEGSISTLTIQRTEQRDSAMYRCASSLNTGGGEQYFGPGTRLTVT.

This clonotype occurred a few times. The rearrangement links TRBV2 to TRBJ2-1; the D call may be TRBD1 or TRBD2 (6 bases each). The CDR3 extends over 16 amino acids. V lost 2 bases to trimming and J lost 9 bases, with 20 bases between them. Germline CDR1 and CDR2: SNHLY and FYNNEI. The DNA for the CDR3 is TGTGCCAGCAGTGAAACACTAGCATCCAGGGGTCTTGAGCAGTTCTTC. As protein: CASSETLASRGLEQFF.

This clonotype came up many times. The rearrangement uses TRBV2 and TRBJ2-7, with 9 bases that match TRBD2. The V gene's germline CDR1 is SNHLY and CDR2 FYNNEI. V was pared by 5 bases and J by 2 bases, with 4 bases of the junction left unmatched. The CDR3 runs to 14 residues. The CDR3 is CASSSGGPTYEQYF. CDR3 sequence (DNA): TGTGCCAGCAGTAGCGGGGGGCCCACCTACGAGCAGTACTTC.

The chain couples TRBV15 to TRBJ1-1, with D uncertain. Trimming left V 0 bases short and J 8 bases short, with 19 bases between. The CDR3 length is 16 residues. CDR1 and CDR2 (germline): LNHNV, YYDKDF (reference sequence). The CDR3 region is CATSRDSPNLGAEAFF. The CDR3 DNA is TGTGCCACCAGCAGAGACTCCCCCAATTTGGGCGCCGAAGCTTTCTTT.

The chain joins TRBV7-2 to TRBJ2-3, with D possibly matching TRBD2 (5 bases). Germline V gene data show CDR1 as SGHTA and CDR2 as FQGNSA. Between the trimmed V and J ends, which lost 5 bases and 3 bases, there was a span of 12 bases. CDR3 size: 14 residues. CDR3 amino acids: CASSPSPGTDTQYF. The CDR3 DNA is TGTGCCAGCAGCCCCTCTCCGGGGACAGATACGCAGTATTTT.

This clonotype has just a few counts. This rearrangement joins TRBV20-1 to TRBJ2-4; a possible D gene is TRBD1 (6 bases). This CDR3 spans 17 amino acids. CDR1 is DFQATT and CDR2 is SNEGSKA in the germline V gene (reference sequence). The germline V and J ends were trimmed by 3 bases and 0 bases, with 18 bases remaining between them. The CDR3 reads CSASPGTGNLAKNIQYF. The CDR3 region has the DNA TGCAGTGCTAGTCCTGGCACAGGGAATTTAGCCAAAAACATTCAGTACTTC.

This clonotype appeared a few times. The chain recombines TRBV18 with TRBJ2-7; 7 nucleotides match TRBD2. The CDR3 covers 14 residues. After removal of 3 bases from V and 5 bases from J, the junction contained 7 bases not matched to a gene. Germline V gives CDR1 KGHSH, CDR2 LQKENI. This CDR3 is CASSPPGRDHEQYF. The CDR3 nucleotides are TGTGCCAGCTCACCGCCAGGGAGGGACCACGAGCAGTACTTC.

This clonotype appeared a few times. V and J are TRBV6-1 and TRBJ2-3, with 13 positions matching TRBD2. The length of the CDR3 is 15 residues. In germline, CDR1 is MNHNS, CDR2 SASEGT. J gave up 5 bases and V 6 bases, and 5 bases lay outside the gene matches. CDR3 loop: CASSRTSGSGDTQYF. The CDR3 coding sequence is TGTGCCAGCAGCAGGACTAGCGGGAGCGGAGATACGCAGTATTTT.

The V gene is TRBV7-8, the J gene TRBJ1-2, with 8 bases fitting TRBD1. The CDR3 extends over 16 amino acids. Germline CDR1 is SGHVS and CDR2 is FQNEAQ. The V segment lost 4 bases and the J segment 7 bases; nucleotides outside the gene matches: 14. The DNA of the CDR3 is TGTGCCAGCAGCTCGAAGCTGGACAGGGCCAGGGGTGGCTACACCTTC. Translating it yields CASSSKLDRARGGYTF.

This clonotype was seen only a few times. This chain links TRBV20-1 with TRBJ2-1; 8 nucleotides agree with TRBD2. Germline V CDR1 and CDR2: DFQATT, SNEGSKA (reference sequence). Trimming removed 1 base from V and 1 base from J; junction bases left unmatched: 0. The CDR3 loop spans 14 amino acids. The CDR3 protein is CSARASGSYNEQFF. The CDR3 nucleotides read TGCAGTGCTAGAGCTAGCGGGTCCTACAATGAGCAGTTCTTC.

V is TRBV5-1 and J is TRBJ2-5, with D possibly matching TRBD1 (6 bases). Germline loops: CDR1 SGHRS, CDR2 YFSETQ. The CDR3 runs to 15 residues. V was clipped by 5 bases and J by 5 bases, with 19 bases between them. The CDR3 is CASRGGQGLTETQYF. The CDR3, as DNA: TGCGCCAGCAGAGGAGGTCAGGGGTTGACGGAGACCCAGTACTTC.

V gene TRBV12-3 or TRBV12-4 combines with J gene TRBJ2-1; TRBD2 agrees at 10 bases. CDR3 length equals 15 residues. Losses at the gene ends were 0 bases for V and 9 bases for J; bases not matched to a gene: 5. As DNA, the CDR3 is TGTGCCAGCAGTTTAGCTAGCGGGAGGTCCGGTGAGCAGTTCTTC. It specifies CASSLASGRSGEQFF.

This clonotype was observed at least ten times. The rearrangement links TRBV24-1 to TRBJ2-1; 8 positions agree with TRBD2. This CDR3 region has 16 residues. Per the germline V gene, CDR1 is KGHDR and CDR2 is SFDVKD. V shed 4 bases and J 8 bases; nucleotides not matched to a gene: 12. DNA for the CDR3: TGTGCCACCAGTGACACTAGGACTAGCAGCGGCGATGAGCAGTTCTTC. Its translation is CATSDTRTSSGDEQFF.

V is TRBV5-1 and J is TRBJ2-5; no clear D. The germline V gene has CDR1 SGHRS and CDR2 YFSETQ. This CDR3 comprises 14 residues. V lost 3 bases to trimming and J lost 5 bases, with 14 bases between them. As DNA, the CDR3 is TGCGCCAGCAGCTACTTCGGCGGCGTGGAGACCCAGTACTTC. Translating it yields CASSYFGGVETQYF. Complete variable domain (other parts from reference TRBV5-1 and TRBJ2-5): KAGVTQTPRYLIKTRGQQVTLSCSPISGHRSVSWYQQTPGQGLQFLFEYFSETQRNKGNFPGRFSGRQFSNSRSEMNVSTLELGDSALYLCASSYFGGVETQYFGPGTRLLVL.

This clonotype was seen more than once but under ten times. The chain links TRBV18 to TRBJ2-1; D unresolved. Trimming left V 4 bases short and J 3 bases short, with 7 bases between. The germline CDR1 and CDR2 sequences are KGHSH and LQKENI. The CDR3 loop spans 13 amino acids. CDR3 loop: CASSRAYYNEQFF. In DNA, the CDR3 is TGTGCCAGCTCACGGGCTTACTACAATGAGCAGTTCTTC.

Only a few counts were recorded for this clonotype. The CDR3: CASSLISGRNEQFF. The DNA for the CDR3 is TGTGCCAGCAGTTTAATTAGCGGGAGGAATGAGCAGTTCTTC. J is TRBJ2-1 and V is TRBV12-3 or TRBV12-4; TRBD2 agrees at 10 bases. There are 14 residues in the CDR3. J lost 7 bases, V lost 2 bases, and 2 bases had no gene match.

The J gene is TRBJ1-5, the V gene TRBV6-1, with D unresolved. The CDR3 is 15 residues long. V was shortened by 6 bases and J by 2 bases, with 14 bases between the two germline ends. Germline V gene data show CDR1 as MNHNS and CDR2 as SASEGT. The CDR3: CASSRGGVGNQPQHF. DNA for the CDR3: TGTGCCAGCAGCCGGGGAGGCGTTGGCAATCAGCCCCAGCATTTT.

This clonotype was counted between two and nine times. This chain uses TRBV7-9 with TRBJ1-2; TRBD1 might be the D (5 bases). CDR3 length: 14 residues. The germline gives CDR1 SEHNR, CDR2 FQNEAQ (reference sequence). Trimming pared 1 base from V and 2 bases from J, leaving 8 bases between. CDR3 protein: CASSLVGQNYGYTF. The CDR3 bases are TGTGCCAGCAGCTTAGTGGGGCAGAACTATGGCTACACCTTC.

The CDR3 sequence is CSVSWGASQPQHF. CDR3 nucleotide sequence: TGCAGCGTTTCTTGGGGGGCCAGTCAGCCCCAGCATTTT. The rearrangement joins TRBV29-1 to TRBJ1-5, with a tentative D call TRBD1 (6 bases). This CDR3 spans 13 amino acids. Germline CDR1 and CDR2: SQVTM and ANQGSEA. Trimming took 5 bases from V and 6 from J, leaving 14 bases between them.

This clonotype was found many times. This chain connects TRBV12-3 or TRBV12-4 to TRBJ2-3, with TRBD2 matching 7 bases. The CDR3 totals 13 residues. J was trimmed by 6 bases and V by 3 bases; bases with no gene match: 3. CDR3 sequence (DNA): TGTGCCAGCAGTTTGCGGGAGCATGATACGCAGTATTTT. Amino acids: CASSLREHDTQYF.

In its sample, this clonotype was seen a few times. The rearrangement links TRBV7-8 to TRBJ2-3; 10 bases align to TRBD2. Germline loops: CDR1 SGHVS, CDR2 FQNEAQ. The CDR3 length is 16 residues. With 1 base clipped from V and 2 bases from J, the junction kept 3 bases outside the gene matches. The CDR3 here is CASSLELAGLTDTQYF. The CDR3 nucleotides read TGTGCCAGCAGCTTAGAACTAGCGGGACTCACAGATACGCAGTATTTT.